The rows below give T cell receptor beta chains drawn from one sample of a study of blood T cells in healthy people across ages. TCRdb independently ran MiXCR on the 5' RACE reads; one entry per CDR3 protein. The sample yields around 1,700,000 distinct CDR3 sequences, roughly 27% seen once. The specimen was blood. The origin of the receptors is a woman in her twenties or thirties in good health. Both conserved end residues are part of each CDR3. Fields, in order: CDR3 DNA, CDR3 protein, V gene, D gene, clone size, J gene. The D gene is left open where the match is weak. Clone size, where shown, is once, few, many, or a class for clones that have expanded.

TGTGCCAGCAGTGAAGTTAGGGCGGAAGGCTACACCTTC | CASSEVRAEGYTF | TRBV2 | NA | few | TRBJ1-2
TGTACCAGCAGTTTTAACCGGGACGCCTACGAGCAGTACTTC | CTSSFNRDAYEQYF | TRBV5-6 | NA | NA | TRBJ2-7
TGTGCCAGCAGTGAAAGGACAGGGACTGCTTTCTTT | CASSERTGTAFF | TRBV6-1 | TRBD1 | NA | TRBJ1-1
TGTGCCACCAAAAGGGGTAGCACAGATACGCAGTATTTT | CATKRGSTDTQYF | TRBV7-2 | NA | few | TRBJ2-3
TGCGCCAGCAGCCAAGATCCCGCCTTTAGCGGGAACACCGGGGAGCTGTTTTTT | CASSQDPAFSGNTGELFF | TRBV4-1 | NA | few | TRBJ2-2
TGTGCCAGCGTGGCGGGAGGCTCTGCCTACGAGCAGTACTTC | CASVAGGSAYEQYF | TRBV7-2 | TRBD2 | NA | TRBJ2-7
TGTACCAGCCGCCGGCGCGCCACCTACGAGCAGTACTTC | CTSRRRATYEQYF | TRBV12-3/TRBV12-4 | NA | NA | TRBJ2-7
TGCGCCAGCAGCCGTGCTGAACTAGCGGGATCCTACGAGCAGTACTTC | CASSRAELAGSYEQYF | TRBV4-1 | TRBD2 | NA | TRBJ2-7
TGCAGTGCCACGGAACGGCTAACCTACGAGCAGTACTTC | CSATERLTYEQYF | TRBV20-1 | NA | NA | TRBJ2-7
TGCAACGTTGACCAGCCCCGAGGGACAGATACGCAGTATTTT | CNVDQPRGTDTQYF | TRBV29-1 | NA | once | TRBJ2-3
TGCAGCGTTGAGTGGCGCGGCTACACCTTC | CSVEWRGYTF | TRBV29-1 | NA | many | TRBJ1-2
TGTGCCAGCAGTCCGGGACTAGCGGGGGGGCGCAATGAGCAGTTCTTC | CASSPGLAGGRNEQFF | TRBV12-3/TRBV12-4 | TRBD2 | NA | TRBJ2-1
TGCAGTGCGGGTGGGCTAGATACCTACAATGAGCAGTTCTTC | CSAGGLDTYNEQFF | TRBV20-1 | NA | NA | TRBJ2-1
TGTGCCAGCACTTCCGCCCAGGCTGGCTACACCTTC | CASTSAQAGYTF | TRBV12-3/TRBV12-4 | NA | NA | TRBJ1-2
TGCGGATCTCAGACGGAAGAGGACTATGGCTACACCTTC | CGSQTEEDYGYTF | TRBV20-1 | NA | NA | TRBJ1-2
TGTGCCACCAGCACCAGGACAGGCGGCGGCTACACCTTC | CATSTRTGGGYTF | TRBV6-2/TRBV6-3 | TRBD1 | few | TRBJ1-2
TGCGCCAGCAGCTTGGAGTCTAGCGGGAGGAACTACGAGCAGTACTTC | CASSLESSGRNYEQYF | TRBV5-1 | TRBD2 | NA | TRBJ2-7
TGTGCCAGCTTGGGCAGGGCCCATCAGCCCCAGCATTTT | CASLGRAHQPQHF | TRBV6-1 | NA | NA | TRBJ1-5
TGCGCCAGCAGCTTGGCTGGGACAGGACAAGAGACCCAGTACTTC | CASSLAGTGQETQYF | TRBV5-1 | TRBD1 | many | TRBJ2-5
TGTGCCACCCAACAGGGGGGAATGGGTAATGAGCAGTTCTTC | CATQQGGMGNEQFF | TRBV28 | TRBD1 | NA | TRBJ2-1
TGCGCCAGCAGCCAAGAACGAGGACAGCCCAATCAGCCCCAGCATTTT | CASSQERGQPNQPQHF | TRBV4-1 | NA | few | TRBJ1-5
TGTGCCAGCAGCTCCCGGGCTAGAAACCTCTATGGCTACACCTTC | CASSSRARNLYGYTF | TRBV11-2 | NA | NA | TRBJ1-2
TGTGCCAGCAGCTTCGAGCACCAAGAGACCCAGTACTTC | CASSFEHQETQYF | TRBV7-2 | NA | many | TRBJ2-5
TGCAGTGCTCCCCGGGAGGACCTCGGCTACACCTTC | CSAPREDLGYTF | TRBV20-1 | NA | NA | TRBJ1-2
TGTGCCACCAGCAGAGATCCCAGGGTTAATGAAAAACTGTTTTTT | CATSRDPRVNEKLFF | TRBV15 | NA | few | TRBJ1-4
TGTGCCAGCAGGCTCTCGACAGGGTGGGACTATGGCTACACCTTC | CASRLSTGWDYGYTF | TRBV6-6 | TRBD1 | few | TRBJ1-2
TGTGCCAGTAGTATAGGCAGCTCGGCTAACTATGGCTACACCTTC | CASSIGSSANYGYTF | TRBV19 | NA | NA | TRBJ1-2
TGTGCCAGCTCCCGACAGGGTGGGAACTCCTACGAGCAGTACTTC | CASSRQGGNSYEQYF | TRBV10-3 | TRBD1 | few | TRBJ2-7
TGTGCCAGCAGCTTCCACAGGGCCCCCCCTTACAATGAGCAGTTCTTC | CASSFHRAPPYNEQFF | TRBV7-9 | NA | NA | TRBJ2-1
TGTGCCAGCTCACCAAACCCCCAGGAGGACTCCTACGAGCAGTACTTC | CASSPNPQEDSYEQYF | TRBV18 | NA | NA | TRBJ2-7
TGTGCCAGCAGCTTTTCCAGGGGTCGGGGAGATACGCAGTATTTT | CASSFSRGRGDTQYF | TRBV7-9 | NA | NA | TRBJ2-3
TGTGCCAGCAGCTGGGGGGGGCTAGCGGGTTACAATGAGCAGTTCTTC | CASSWGGLAGYNEQFF | TRBV5-5 | TRBD2 | NA | TRBJ2-1
TGTGCCAGCAGCCCAATGGCGACTGAAGCTTTCTTT | CASSPMATEAFF | TRBV11-2 | NA | few | TRBJ1-1
TGTGCCAGCAGCTTGGTAGGAAGCGAGTCTTTCTTT | CASSLVGSESFF | TRBV7-2 | NA | NA | TRBJ1-1
TGTGCCAGCAGCTTAGCTCCAGGAGACTACGAGCAGTACTTC | CASSLAPGDYEQYF | TRBV7-6 | NA | many | TRBJ2-7
TGTGCCAGCAGTTACGCGGACAGGGGGCCGGGTAACTATGGCTACACCTTC | CASSYADRGPGNYGYTF | TRBV6-6 | TRBD1 | few | TRBJ1-2
TGCGCCAGCAGCTCGGGACAGACTAGCACAGATACGCAGTATTTT | CASSSGQTSTDTQYF | TRBV5-1 | TRBD1 | NA | TRBJ2-3
TGTGCTAGTTCCTCTTTCGGGACAGGGGGCGAGCAGTACTTC | CASSSFGTGGEQYF | TRBV12-5 | TRBD1 | few | TRBJ2-7
TGTGCCAGTAGCCAAGCTGGGCAGGGGGGATCCTACGAGCAGTACTTC | CASSQAGQGGSYEQYF | TRBV4-2 | NA | few | TRBJ2-7
TGTGCCAGCAGCCAATTACAAGCCGGGGAGCGGTTTTTT | CASSQLQAGERFF | TRBV12-3/TRBV12-4 | NA | NA | TRBJ2-2
TGCAGTGCTAGGTCGCGACCGTCGAACACCGGGGAGCTGTTTTTT | CSARSRPSNTGELFF | TRBV20-1 | NA | NA | TRBJ2-2
TGTGCCAGCAACCCCAGGCCCTCCTACGAGCAGTACTTC | CASNPRPSYEQYF | TRBV6-2/TRBV6-3 | NA | NA | TRBJ2-7
TGTGCCAGCAGCTTAACAGGGGGCACGGAAGATACGCAGTATTTT | CASSLTGGTEDTQYF | TRBV7-3 | TRBD1 | many | TRBJ2-3
TGTGCCAGCAGCGACCCAACAGGGGGTATCGTCTATGGCTACACCTTC | CASSDPTGGIVYGYTF | TRBV9 | TRBD1 | NA | TRBJ1-2
TGCAGTGCTAGAGATCCGGGGGGCAGACCGAACACTGAAGCTTTCTTT | CSARDPGGRPNTEAFF | TRBV20-1 | NA | NA | TRBJ1-1
TGTGCCAGCAGCCTCGGACTAGCGGGGAAGACCTACAATGAGCAGTTCTTC | CASSLGLAGKTYNEQFF | TRBV7-9 | TRBD2 | few | TRBJ2-1
TGCGCCAGCAGCATCCGACCGCTCTACAATGAGCAGTTCTTC | CASSIRPLYNEQFF | TRBV5-1 | NA | NA | TRBJ2-1
TGTGCCAGCAGTGAGAGACTAGCGGGAGCTAATGAGCAGTTCTTC | CASSERLAGANEQFF | TRBV12-3/TRBV12-4 | TRBD2 | many | TRBJ2-1
TGTGCCAGCAGATACAGGGAGGGAAACACTGAAGCTTTCTTT | CASRYREGNTEAFF | TRBV7-2 | NA | NA | TRBJ1-1
TGTGCCAGCAGCTACCGACAGGGAGGATACACAGATACGCAGTATTTT | CASSYRQGGYTDTQYF | TRBV9 | NA | NA | TRBJ2-3
TGTGCCAGCAGTTACAAGCCCGGGGGCTACGAGCAGTACTTC | CASSYKPGGYEQYF | TRBV6-2/TRBV6-3 | NA | few | TRBJ2-7
TGTGCCAGCAGTCCGCCCGGGACAAACAACATTCAGTACTTC | CASSPPGTNNIQYF | TRBV6-5 | NA | NA | TRBJ2-4
TGTGCCAGCAGCCTCGGACAGGAGAAGGACTATGGCTACACCTTC | CASSLGQEKDYGYTF | TRBV7-9 | TRBD1 | NA | TRBJ1-2
TGTGCCAGCAGTTCTTTTGAGGCCACAGATACGCAGTATTTT | CASSSFEATDTQYF | TRBV7-6 | NA | NA | TRBJ2-3
TGTGCCAGCAGCTTAGCGTCCACTAGCACAGATACGCAGTATTTT | CASSLASTSTDTQYF | TRBV7-2 | NA | many | TRBJ2-3
TGCGGTGCTAGAGACGGACTCTATGGCTACACCTTC | CGARDGLYGYTF | TRBV20-1 | NA | NA | TRBJ1-2